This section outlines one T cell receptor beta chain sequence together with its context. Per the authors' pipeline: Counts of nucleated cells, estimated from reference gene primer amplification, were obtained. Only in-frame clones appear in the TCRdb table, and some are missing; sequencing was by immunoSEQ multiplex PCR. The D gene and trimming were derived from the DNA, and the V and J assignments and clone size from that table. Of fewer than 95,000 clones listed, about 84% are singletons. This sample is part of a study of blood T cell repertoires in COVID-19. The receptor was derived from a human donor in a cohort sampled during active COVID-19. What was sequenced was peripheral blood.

CDR3 nucleotides: TGTGCCAGCAGTACAATGACAGGGAGATCGCCCCAGCATTTT. This encodes CASSTMTGRSPQHF. The genes are TRBV6-6 and TRBJ1-5; TRBD1 aligns across 7 bases. Germline CDR1 MNHNY, CDR2 SVGAGI (reference sequence). Germline trimming cut 5 bases from V and 9 bases from J; bases unmatched to any gene: 10. The CDR3 sequence is 14 residues long.